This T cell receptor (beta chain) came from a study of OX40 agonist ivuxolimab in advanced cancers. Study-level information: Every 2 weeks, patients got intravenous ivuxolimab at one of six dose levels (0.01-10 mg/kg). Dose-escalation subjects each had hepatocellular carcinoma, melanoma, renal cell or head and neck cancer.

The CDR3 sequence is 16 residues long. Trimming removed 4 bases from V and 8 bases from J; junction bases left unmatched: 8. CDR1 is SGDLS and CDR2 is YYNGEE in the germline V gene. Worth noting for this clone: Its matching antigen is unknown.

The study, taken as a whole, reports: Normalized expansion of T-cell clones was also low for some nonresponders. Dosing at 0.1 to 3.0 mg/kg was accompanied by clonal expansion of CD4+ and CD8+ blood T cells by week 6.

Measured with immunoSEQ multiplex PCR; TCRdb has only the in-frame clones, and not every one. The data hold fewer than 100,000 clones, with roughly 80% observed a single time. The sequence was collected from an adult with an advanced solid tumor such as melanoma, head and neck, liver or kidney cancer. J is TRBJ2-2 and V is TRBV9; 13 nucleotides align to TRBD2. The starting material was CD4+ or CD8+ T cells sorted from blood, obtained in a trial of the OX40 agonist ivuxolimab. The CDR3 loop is CASSRGLAGLEGELFF. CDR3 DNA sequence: TGTGCCAGCAGCCGGGGACTAGCGGGACTTGAGGGGGAGCTGTTTTTT.